These T cell receptor beta chains were read from a single sample in a study of T cells in Graves' hyperthyroidism and ophthalmopathy. TCRdb itself ran the multiplex PCR reads through MiXCR, one entry per CDR3 protein. The data show about 350,000 distinct CDR3 sequences, around 15% seen once. Sequences were obtained from blood. The source is a woman aged 55-69 years with Graves' ophthalmopathy. Both conserved end residues are part of each CDR3. A D gene is named only where the DNA matches it firmly. Clone size, where shown, is once, few, many, or a class for clones that have expanded.

v_call: TRBV28
j_call: TRBJ1-4
clone_size: NA
d_call: TRBD1
cdr3_aa: CASSRTGGATNEKLFF
cdr3_nt: TGTGCCAGCAGTAGGACAGGGGGAGCAACTAATGAAAAACTGTTTTTT

v_call: TRBV6-1
j_call: TRBJ2-2
clone_size: NA
d_call: NA
cdr3_aa: CATTPPTGELFF
cdr3_nt: TGTGCCACCACCCCGCCTACCGGGGAGCTGTTTTTT

v_call: TRBV12-3/TRBV12-4
j_call: TRBJ1-2
clone_size: many
d_call: NA
cdr3_aa: CASSLDNYKGYTF
cdr3_nt: TGTGCCAGCAGTTTGGACAACTATAAAGGCTACACCTTC

v_call: TRBV5-1
j_call: TRBJ2-5
clone_size: many
d_call: NA
cdr3_aa: CASSLGPGSETQYF
cdr3_nt: TGCGCCAGCAGCTTGGGGCCGGGTTCGGAGACCCAGTACTTC

v_call: TRBV20-1
j_call: TRBJ2-1
clone_size: NA
d_call: NA
cdr3_aa: CSALGLSPYNEQFF
cdr3_nt: TGCAGTGCATTGGGACTCTCCCCCTACAATGAGCAGTTCTTC

v_call: TRBV3-1
j_call: TRBJ1-6
clone_size: many
d_call: NA
cdr3_aa: CASSQLGYNSPLHF
cdr3_nt: TGTGCCAGCAGCCAATTGGGGTATAATTCACCCCTCCACTTT

v_call: TRBV5-1
j_call: TRBJ2-1
clone_size: many
d_call: TRBD2
cdr3_aa: CASSPGGTTDNEQFF
cdr3_nt: TGCGCCAGCAGCCCTGGCGGGACTACTGACAATGAGCAGTTCTTC

v_call: TRBV5-1
j_call: TRBJ2-3
clone_size: many
d_call: NA
cdr3_aa: CASRKDGGTRTDTQYF
cdr3_nt: TGCGCCAGCAGAAAGGACGGCGGAACTCGCACAGATACGCAGTATTTT

v_call: TRBV4-1
j_call: TRBJ1-2
clone_size: NA
d_call: NA
cdr3_aa: CASSQSLPSPYGYTF
cdr3_nt: TGCGCCAGCAGCCAGTCGCTCCCTTCCCCCTATGGCTACACCTTC

v_call: TRBV28
j_call: TRBJ2-3
clone_size: many
d_call: TRBD2
cdr3_aa: CASSSKRLVGGSNTQYF
cdr3_nt: TGTGCCAGCAGTTCAAAAAGGCTGGTTGGCGGGAGCAATACGCAGTATTTT

v_call: TRBV6-1
j_call: TRBJ1-5
clone_size: many
d_call: TRBD1
cdr3_aa: CASRTGEGQPQHF
cdr3_nt: TGTGCCAGCAGAACAGGGGAAGGTCAGCCCCAGCATTTT

v_call: TRBV28
j_call: TRBJ2-1
clone_size: NA
d_call: NA
cdr3_aa: CASRTGVDEQFF
cdr3_nt: TGTGCCAGCAGGACTGGGGTGGATGAGCAGTTCTTC

v_call: TRBV4-2
j_call: TRBJ2-7
clone_size: many
d_call: NA
cdr3_aa: CASSQGEALSEQYF
cdr3_nt: TGTGCCAGCAGCCAAGGGGAGGCCCTCTCCGAGCAGTACTTC

v_call: TRBV7-2
j_call: TRBJ2-3
clone_size: many
d_call: TRBD1
cdr3_aa: CASTPDRRLRADTQYF
cdr3_nt: TGTGCCAGCACCCCGGACAGGCGACTTAGGGCAGATACGCAGTATTTT

v_call: TRBV20-1
j_call: TRBJ2-7
clone_size: NA
d_call: NA
cdr3_aa: CSARGEVGEQYF
cdr3_nt: TGCAGTGCGCGAGGGGAGGTCGGCGAGCAGTACTTC

v_call: TRBV24-1
j_call: TRBJ2-5
clone_size: NA
d_call: NA
cdr3_aa: CATGAGETQYF
cdr3_nt: TGTGCCACCGGGGCCGGAGAGACCCAGTACTTC

v_call: TRBV14
j_call: TRBJ2-7
clone_size: NA
d_call: NA
cdr3_aa: CASSPAAYEQYF
cdr3_nt: TGTGCCAGCAGCCCAGCAGCCTACGAGCAGTACTTC

v_call: TRBV7-9
j_call: TRBJ2-7
clone_size: NA
d_call: NA
cdr3_aa: CASSLDKVPREQYF
cdr3_nt: TGTGCCAGCAGCTTGGATAAGGTCCCCCGCGAGCAGTACTTC

v_call: TRBV11-2
j_call: TRBJ2-3
clone_size: many
d_call: NA
cdr3_aa: CASSLDRSITDTQYF
cdr3_nt: TGTGCCAGCAGCTTAGATCGAAGTATCACAGATACGCAGTATTTT

v_call: TRBV24-1
j_call: TRBJ2-2
clone_size: NA
d_call: NA
cdr3_aa: CATSEGGLRGAVDTGELFF
cdr3_nt: TGTGCCACCAGTGAGGGGGGTTTGCGCGGGGCCGTTGACACCGGGGAGCTGTTTTTT

v_call: TRBV9
j_call: TRBJ1-3
clone_size: few
d_call: NA
cdr3_aa: CASSGTLSGNTIYF
cdr3_nt: TGTGCCAGCAGCGGGACCCTCTCTGGAAACACCATATATTTT

v_call: TRBV9
j_call: TRBJ1-3
clone_size: NA
d_call: TRBD1
cdr3_aa: CASSGTAGTVLQGSTIYF
cdr3_nt: TGTGCCAGCAGCGGTACCGCCGGGACAGTGCTCCAAGGAAGCACCATATATTTT

v_call: TRBV3-1
j_call: TRBJ2-1
clone_size: many
d_call: TRBD2
cdr3_aa: CASSPIGLAGKDEQFF
cdr3_nt: TGTGCCAGCAGCCCCATCGGCCTAGCGGGAAAGGATGAGCAGTTCTTC

v_call: TRBV5-1
j_call: TRBJ2-3
clone_size: few
d_call: NA
cdr3_aa: CASSRVDLLDTQYF
cdr3_nt: TGCGCCAGCAGCCGGGTCGATCTCCTGGATACGCAGTATTTT

v_call: TRBV19
j_call: TRBJ1-2
clone_size: few
d_call: NA
cdr3_aa: CAIKSVSGANYGYTF
cdr3_nt: TGTGCCATTAAGAGTGTGTCAGGAGCTAACTATGGCTACACCTTC

v_call: TRBV28
j_call: TRBJ2-1
clone_size: many
d_call: NA
cdr3_aa: CASSGRRTGYNEQFF
cdr3_nt: TGTGCCAGCAGCGGGCGGAGAACCGGCTACAATGAGCAGTTCTTC

v_call: TRBV10-2
j_call: TRBJ2-7
clone_size: many
d_call: NA
cdr3_aa: CASKIGGGYEQYF
cdr3_nt: TGCGCCAGCAAGATCGGAGGGGGCTACGAGCAGTACTTC

v_call: TRBV3-1
j_call: TRBJ2-5
clone_size: many
d_call: NA
cdr3_aa: CASGLGQETQYF
cdr3_nt: TGTGCCAGCGGGCTAGGGCAAGAGACCCAGTACTTC

v_call: TRBV28
j_call: TRBJ2-4
clone_size: many
d_call: NA
cdr3_aa: CASSSTGSSAKNIQYF
cdr3_nt: TGTGCCAGCAGTTCGACCGGGTCTTCAGCCAAAAACATTCAGTACTTC

v_call: TRBV29-1
j_call: TRBJ1-1
clone_size: many
d_call: NA
cdr3_aa: CSAGFGGEAFF
cdr3_nt: TGCAGCGCCGGCTTTGGGGGGGAGGCTTTCTTT

v_call: TRBV9
j_call: TRBJ2-3
clone_size: NA
d_call: TRBD2
cdr3_aa: CASSGSAGGSVDTQYF
cdr3_nt: TGTGCCAGCAGCGGTAGCGCGGGAGGGTCGGTGGATACGCAGTATTTT

v_call: TRBV6-1
j_call: TRBJ2-3
clone_size: NA
d_call: TRBD2
cdr3_aa: CASSLGLAGINAQYF
cdr3_nt: TGTGCCAGCAGCCTGGGACTAGCGGGGATCAATGCGCAGTATTTT

v_call: TRBV6-6
j_call: TRBJ2-7
clone_size: few
d_call: TRBD1
cdr3_aa: CASSYGTGVWEEQYF
cdr3_nt: TGTGCCAGCAGTTACGGGACAGGGGTTTGGGAGGAGCAGTACTTC

v_call: TRBV20-1
j_call: TRBJ2-1
clone_size: many
d_call: TRBD2
cdr3_aa: CSAKGTPGLAGVGNEQFF
cdr3_nt: TGCAGTGCAAAGGGGACCCCGGGACTAGCGGGAGTCGGCAATGAGCAGTTCTTC

v_call: TRBV11-1
j_call: TRBJ2-3
clone_size: many
d_call: NA
cdr3_aa: CASSLLATDTQYF
cdr3_nt: TGTGCCAGCAGCTTGTTAGCGACAGATACGCAGTATTTT

v_call: TRBV18
j_call: TRBJ2-3
clone_size: NA
d_call: TRBD2
cdr3_aa: CASSNEGAGVRTDTQYF
cdr3_nt: TGTGCCAGCTCAAATGAGGGAGCGGGAGTTCGCACAGATACGCAGTATTTT

v_call: TRBV12-3/TRBV12-4
j_call: TRBJ2-5
clone_size: NA
d_call: NA
cdr3_aa: CASSIGGRPNQETQYF
cdr3_nt: TGTGCCAGCAGTATAGGTGGCAGGCCGAATCAAGAGACCCAGTACTTC

v_call: TRBV5-1
j_call: TRBJ1-1
clone_size: many
d_call: NA
cdr3_aa: CASSSGQTGVNTEAFF
cdr3_nt: TGCGCCAGCAGCTCGGGCCAGACAGGTGTAAACACTGAAGCTTTCTTT

v_call: TRBV6-1
j_call: TRBJ2-5
clone_size: NA
d_call: TRBD2
cdr3_aa: CASSSARGGVRETQYF
cdr3_nt: TGTGCCAGCAGTTCCGCCCGGGGGGGCGTGCGGGAGACCCAGTACTTC

v_call: TRBV20-1
j_call: TRBJ2-7
clone_size: many
d_call: TRBD2
cdr3_aa: CSASERGASYEQYF
cdr3_nt: TGCAGTGCTAGTGAGCGGGGGGCCTCCTACGAGCAGTACTTC

v_call: TRBV11-2
j_call: TRBJ2-7
clone_size: NA
d_call: NA
cdr3_aa: CASSLGDTWEQYF
cdr3_nt: TGTGCCAGCAGTTTAGGGGACACCTGGGAGCAGTACTTC

v_call: TRBV30
j_call: TRBJ1-1
clone_size: many
d_call: NA
cdr3_aa: CAWRTRANTEAFF
cdr3_nt: TGTGCCTGGAGGACCAGGGCGAACACTGAAGCTTTCTTT

v_call: TRBV5-1
j_call: TRBJ2-2
clone_size: many
d_call: NA
cdr3_aa: CASSLVQGTGELFF
cdr3_nt: TGCGCCAGCAGCTTGGTCCAGGGCACAGGGGAGCTGTTTTTT

v_call: TRBV5-1
j_call: TRBJ2-7
clone_size: many
d_call: NA
cdr3_aa: CASSLDTGASYEQYF
cdr3_nt: TGCGCCAGCAGCTTAGACACCGGGGCATCCTACGAGCAGTACTTC

v_call: TRBV5-1
j_call: TRBJ2-5
clone_size: few
d_call: NA
cdr3_aa: CASSLEGKGETQYF
cdr3_nt: TGCGCCAGCAGCTTGGAGGGCAAGGGGGAGACCCAGTACTTC

v_call: TRBV9
j_call: TRBJ2-2
clone_size: many
d_call: NA
cdr3_aa: CASSVVGMNTGELFF
cdr3_nt: TGTGCCAGCAGCGTAGTTGGCATGAACACCGGGGAGCTGTTTTTT

v_call: TRBV5-1
j_call: TRBJ2-3
clone_size: many
d_call: NA
cdr3_aa: CASSPTGPNTQYF
cdr3_nt: TGCGCCAGCAGCCCGACAGGCCCAAATACGCAGTATTTT

v_call: TRBV10-3
j_call: TRBJ2-3
clone_size: many
d_call: TRBD1
cdr3_aa: CAISAGQEHLTDTQYF
cdr3_nt: TGTGCCATCAGTGCCGGACAGGAGCACCTCACAGATACGCAGTATTTT

v_call: TRBV4-2
j_call: TRBJ2-1
clone_size: few
d_call: TRBD2
cdr3_aa: CASSPRRTSGRSDEQFF
cdr3_nt: TGTGCCAGCAGCCCACGCAGGACTAGCGGGAGATCGGATGAGCAGTTCTTC

v_call: TRBV28
j_call: TRBJ2-3
clone_size: few
d_call: TRBD1
cdr3_aa: CASSGDRGLSDTQYF
cdr3_nt: TGTGCCAGCAGCGGGGACAGGGGGTTGTCAGATACGCAGTATTTT

v_call: TRBV6-1
j_call: TRBJ1-2
clone_size: many
d_call: TRBD1
cdr3_aa: CASRQSGTGTFYGYTF
cdr3_nt: TGTGCCAGCAGGCAATCCGGGACAGGGACTTTCTATGGCTACACCTTC

v_call: TRBV7-3
j_call: TRBJ1-1
clone_size: few
d_call: NA
cdr3_aa: CASSFSRNTEAFF
cdr3_nt: TGTGCCAGCAGCTTTAGCCGGAACACTGAAGCTTTCTTT

v_call: TRBV29-1
j_call: TRBJ1-5
clone_size: many
d_call: NA
cdr3_aa: CSVVFGVGNQPQHF
cdr3_nt: TGCAGCGTTGTATTTGGGGTAGGGAATCAGCCCCAGCATTTT

v_call: TRBV10-3
j_call: TRBJ2-5
clone_size: many
d_call: NA
cdr3_aa: CAISGDQAETQYF
cdr3_nt: TGTGCCATCAGCGGGGACCAAGCAGAGACCCAGTACTTC

v_call: TRBV24-1
j_call: TRBJ2-1
clone_size: many
d_call: TRBD2
cdr3_aa: CATSEALSGAHNEQFF
cdr3_nt: TGTGCCACCAGTGAAGCCCTTAGCGGGGCTCACAATGAGCAGTTCTTC